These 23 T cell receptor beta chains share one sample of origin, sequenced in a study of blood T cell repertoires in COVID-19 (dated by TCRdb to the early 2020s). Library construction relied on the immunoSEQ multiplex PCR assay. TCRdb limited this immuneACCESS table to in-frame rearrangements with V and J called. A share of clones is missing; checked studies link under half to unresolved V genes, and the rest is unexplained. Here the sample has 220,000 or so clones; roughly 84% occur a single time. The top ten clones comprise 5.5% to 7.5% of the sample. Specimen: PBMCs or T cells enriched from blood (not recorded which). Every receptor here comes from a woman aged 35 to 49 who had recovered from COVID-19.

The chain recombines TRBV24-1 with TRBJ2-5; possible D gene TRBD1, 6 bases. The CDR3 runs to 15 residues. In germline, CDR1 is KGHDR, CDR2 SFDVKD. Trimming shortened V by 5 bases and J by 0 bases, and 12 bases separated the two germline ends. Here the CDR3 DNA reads TGTGCCACCAGTGCCCCCCGGGACAACCAAGAGACCCAGTACTTC. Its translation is CATSAPRDNQETQYF.

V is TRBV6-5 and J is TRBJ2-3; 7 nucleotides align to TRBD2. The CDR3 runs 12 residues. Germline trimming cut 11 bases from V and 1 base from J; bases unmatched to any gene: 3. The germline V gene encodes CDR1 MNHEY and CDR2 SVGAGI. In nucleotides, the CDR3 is TGTGCCGTCAGCGGGGGCACAGATACGCAGTATTTT. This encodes CAVSGGTDTQYF.

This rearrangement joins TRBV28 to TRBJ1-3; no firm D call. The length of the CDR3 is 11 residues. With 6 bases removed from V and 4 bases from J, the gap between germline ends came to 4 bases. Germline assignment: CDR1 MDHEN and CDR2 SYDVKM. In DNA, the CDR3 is TGTGCCAGCAGCCTGGGAAACACCATATATTTT. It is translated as CASSLGNTIYF.

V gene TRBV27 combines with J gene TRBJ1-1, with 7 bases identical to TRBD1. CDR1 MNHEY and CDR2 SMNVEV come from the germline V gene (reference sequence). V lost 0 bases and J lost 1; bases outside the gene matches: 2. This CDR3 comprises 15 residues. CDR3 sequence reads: CASSLSRTGNTEAFF. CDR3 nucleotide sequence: TGTGCCAGCAGTTTATCCCGGACAGGGAACACTGAAGCTTTCTTT.

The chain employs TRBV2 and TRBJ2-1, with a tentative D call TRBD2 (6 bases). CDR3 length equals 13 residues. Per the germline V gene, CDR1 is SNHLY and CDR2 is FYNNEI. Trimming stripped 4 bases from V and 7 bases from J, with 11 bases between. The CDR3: CASSASEVNEQFF. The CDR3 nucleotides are TGTGCCAGCAGTGCTAGCGAAGTGAATGAGCAGTTCTTC.

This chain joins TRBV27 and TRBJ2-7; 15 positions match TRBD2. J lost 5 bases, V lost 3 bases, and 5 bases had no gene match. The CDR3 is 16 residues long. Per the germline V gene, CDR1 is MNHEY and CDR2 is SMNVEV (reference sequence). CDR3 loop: CASSFGTSGRLNEQYF. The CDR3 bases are TGTGCCAGCAGTTTTGGGACTAGCGGGAGGTTGAACGAGCAGTACTTC.

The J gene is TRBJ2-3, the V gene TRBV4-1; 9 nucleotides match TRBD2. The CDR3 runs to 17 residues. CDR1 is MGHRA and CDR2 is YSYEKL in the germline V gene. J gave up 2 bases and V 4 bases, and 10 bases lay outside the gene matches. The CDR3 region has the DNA TGCGCCAGCAGCCCCCCCTTAGGCGGGAGGGCCACAGATACGCAGTATTTT. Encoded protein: CASSPPLGGRATDTQYF.

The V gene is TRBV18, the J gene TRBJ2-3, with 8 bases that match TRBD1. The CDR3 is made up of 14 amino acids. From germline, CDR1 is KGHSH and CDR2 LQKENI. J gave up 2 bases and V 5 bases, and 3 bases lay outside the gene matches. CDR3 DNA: TGTGCCAGCTCAGCGGGACAGGACACAGATACGCAGTATTTT. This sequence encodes CASSAGQDTDTQYF.

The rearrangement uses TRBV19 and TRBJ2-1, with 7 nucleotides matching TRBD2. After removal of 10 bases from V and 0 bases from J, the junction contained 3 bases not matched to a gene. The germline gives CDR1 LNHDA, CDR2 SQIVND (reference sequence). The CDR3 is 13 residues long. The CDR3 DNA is TGTGCCACCCGACTAGCCTCCTACAATGAGCAGTTCTTC. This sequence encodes CATRLASYNEQFF.

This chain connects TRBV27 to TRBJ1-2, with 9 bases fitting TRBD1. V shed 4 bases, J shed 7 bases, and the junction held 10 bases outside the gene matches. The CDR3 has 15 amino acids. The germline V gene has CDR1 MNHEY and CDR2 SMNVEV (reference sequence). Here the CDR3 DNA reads TGTGCCAGCAGTTCCGACAGGGGGGCTTTTCGTGGCTACACCTTC. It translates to CASSSDRGAFRGYTF.

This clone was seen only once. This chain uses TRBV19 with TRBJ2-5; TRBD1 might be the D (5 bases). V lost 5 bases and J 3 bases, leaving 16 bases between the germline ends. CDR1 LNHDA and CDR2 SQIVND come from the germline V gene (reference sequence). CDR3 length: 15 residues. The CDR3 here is CASSSSWSTEETQYF. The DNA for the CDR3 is TGTGCCAGTAGTTCTTCGTGGTCGACAGAAGAGACCCAGTACTTC.

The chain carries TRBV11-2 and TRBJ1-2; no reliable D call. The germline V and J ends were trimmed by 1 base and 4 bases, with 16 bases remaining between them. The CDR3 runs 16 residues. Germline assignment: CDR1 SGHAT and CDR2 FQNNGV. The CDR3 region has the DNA TGTGCCAGCAGCTTAGTCCCCAGGCCATTCCTCTATGGCTACACCTTC. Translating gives CASSLVPRPFLYGYTF. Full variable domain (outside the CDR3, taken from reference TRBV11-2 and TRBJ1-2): EAGVAQSPRYKIIEKRQSVAFWCNPISGHATLYWYQQILGQGPKLLIQFQNNGVVDDSQLPKDRFSAERLKGVDSTLKIQPAKLEDSAVYLCASSLVPRPFLYGYTFGSGTRLTVV.

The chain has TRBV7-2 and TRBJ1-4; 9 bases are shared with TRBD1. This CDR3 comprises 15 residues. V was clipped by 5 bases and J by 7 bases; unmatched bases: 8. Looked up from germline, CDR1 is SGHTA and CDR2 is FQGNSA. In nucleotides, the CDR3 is TGTGCCAGCAGCGGACAACAGGGGGCGCGTGAAAAACTGTTTTTT. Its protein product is CASSGQQGAREKLFF.

CDR3 DNA sequence: TGCAGTGCTAGTGAGGTGCGCGCCTCGCTAATACGTAATGAGCAGTTCTTC. This gives the protein CSASEVRASLIRNEQFF. This rearrangement joins TRBV20-1 to TRBJ2-1; D is unclear. Germline V lookup: CDR1 DFQATT, CDR2 SNEGSKA (reference sequence). Trimming took off 3 bases at V and 7 bases at J, with 25 bases between the two ends. This CDR3 spans 17 amino acids.

CDR3 protein: CASSLTRASGEQFF. The CDR3 nucleotides read TGTGCCAGCAGCTTAACGCGCGCGTCCGGTGAGCAGTTCTTC. J is TRBJ2-1 and V is TRBV7-3, with D hard to call. The germline V and J ends were trimmed by 0 bases and 9 bases, with 12 bases remaining between them. The V gene's germline CDR1 is SGHTA and CDR2 FQGTGA. This CDR3 is 14 amino acids long.

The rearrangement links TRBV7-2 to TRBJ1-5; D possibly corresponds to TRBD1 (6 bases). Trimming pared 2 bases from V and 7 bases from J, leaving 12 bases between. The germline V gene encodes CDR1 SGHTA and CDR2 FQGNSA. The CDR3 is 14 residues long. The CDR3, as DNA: TGTGCCAGCAGCTTATTGCCAGGGGAGCAGCCCCAGCATTTT. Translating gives CASSLLPGEQPQHF. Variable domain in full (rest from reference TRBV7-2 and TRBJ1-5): GAGVSQSPSNKVTEKGKDVELRCDPISGHTALYWYRQSLGQGLEFLIYFQGNSAPDKSGLPSDRFSAERTGGSVSTLTIQRTQQEDSAVYLCASSLLPGEQPQHFGDGTRLSIL.

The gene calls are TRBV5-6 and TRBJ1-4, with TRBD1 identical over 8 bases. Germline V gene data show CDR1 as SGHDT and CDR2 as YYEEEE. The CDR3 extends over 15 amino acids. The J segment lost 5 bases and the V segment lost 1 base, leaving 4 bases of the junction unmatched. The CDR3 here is CASSLTDRVNEKLFF. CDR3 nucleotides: TGTGCCAGCAGCTTGACGGACAGGGTAAATGAAAAACTGTTTTTT. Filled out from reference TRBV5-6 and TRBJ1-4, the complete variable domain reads DAGVTQSPTHLIKTRGQQVTLRCSPKSGHDTVSWYQQALGQGPQFIFQYYEEEERQRGNFPDRFSGHQFPNYSSELNVNALLLGDSALYLCASSLTDRVNEKLFFGSGTQLSVL.

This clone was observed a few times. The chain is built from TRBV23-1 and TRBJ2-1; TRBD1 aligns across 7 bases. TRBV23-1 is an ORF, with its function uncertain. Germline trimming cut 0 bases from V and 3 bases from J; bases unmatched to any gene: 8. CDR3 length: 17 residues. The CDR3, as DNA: TGCGCCAGCAGTCAATCTGCGAGGACAGGTGTCTACAATGAGCAGTTCTTC. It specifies CASSQSARTGVYNEQFF.

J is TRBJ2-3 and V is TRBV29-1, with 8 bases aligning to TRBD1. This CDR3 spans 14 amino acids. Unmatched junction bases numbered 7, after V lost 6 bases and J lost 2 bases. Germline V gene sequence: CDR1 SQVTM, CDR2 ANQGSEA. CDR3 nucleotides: TGCAGCGTCGCGGACAGGGCTTTCACAGATACGCAGTATTTT. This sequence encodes CSVADRAFTDTQYF.

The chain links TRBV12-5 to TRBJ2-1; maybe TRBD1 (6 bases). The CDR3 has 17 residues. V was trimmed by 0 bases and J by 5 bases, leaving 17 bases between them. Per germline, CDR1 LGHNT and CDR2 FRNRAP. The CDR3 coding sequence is TGTGCTAGTGGTTTGGTACTGGTGGGGCAGGGGAACAATGAGCAGTTCTTC. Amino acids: CASGLVLVGQGNNEQFF.

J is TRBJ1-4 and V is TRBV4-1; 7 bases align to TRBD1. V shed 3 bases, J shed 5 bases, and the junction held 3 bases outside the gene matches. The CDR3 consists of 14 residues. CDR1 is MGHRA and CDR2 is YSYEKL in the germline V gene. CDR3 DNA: TGCGCCAGCAGCCAGACAGGGATGAATGAAAAACTGTTTTTT. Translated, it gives CASSQTGMNEKLFF.

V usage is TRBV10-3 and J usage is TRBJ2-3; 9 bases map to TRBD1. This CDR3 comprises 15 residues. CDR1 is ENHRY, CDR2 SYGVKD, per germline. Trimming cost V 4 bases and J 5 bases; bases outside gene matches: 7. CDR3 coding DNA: TGTGCCATCAGTGCTGGGACAGGGAGTGAAGATACGCAGTATTTT. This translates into CAISAGTGSEDTQYF.

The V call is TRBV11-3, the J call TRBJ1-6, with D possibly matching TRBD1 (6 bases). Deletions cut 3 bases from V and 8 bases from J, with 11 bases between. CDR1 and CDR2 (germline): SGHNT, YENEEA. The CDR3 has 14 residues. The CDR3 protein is CASSLYRVDSPLHF. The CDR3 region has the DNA TGTGCCAGCAGCTTGTACAGGGTTGATTCACCCCTCCACTTT.